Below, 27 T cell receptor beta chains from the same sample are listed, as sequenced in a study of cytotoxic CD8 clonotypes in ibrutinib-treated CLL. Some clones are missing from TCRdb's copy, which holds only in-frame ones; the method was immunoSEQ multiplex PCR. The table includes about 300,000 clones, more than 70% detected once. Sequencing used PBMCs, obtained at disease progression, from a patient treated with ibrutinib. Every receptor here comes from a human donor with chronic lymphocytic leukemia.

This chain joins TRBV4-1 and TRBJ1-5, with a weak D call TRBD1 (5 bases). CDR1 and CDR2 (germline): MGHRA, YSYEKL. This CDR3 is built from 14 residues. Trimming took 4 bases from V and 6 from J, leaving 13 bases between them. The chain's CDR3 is CASSRSGSAQPQHF. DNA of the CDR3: TGCGCCAGCAGCCGGTCAGGGTCGGCTCAGCCCCAGCATTTT.

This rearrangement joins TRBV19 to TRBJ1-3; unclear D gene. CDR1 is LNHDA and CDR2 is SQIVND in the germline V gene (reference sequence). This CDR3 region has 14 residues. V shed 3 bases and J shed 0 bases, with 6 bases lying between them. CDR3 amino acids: CASSIVYSGNTIYF. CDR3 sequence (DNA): TGTGCCAGTAGTATCGTATACTCTGGAAACACCATATATTTT.

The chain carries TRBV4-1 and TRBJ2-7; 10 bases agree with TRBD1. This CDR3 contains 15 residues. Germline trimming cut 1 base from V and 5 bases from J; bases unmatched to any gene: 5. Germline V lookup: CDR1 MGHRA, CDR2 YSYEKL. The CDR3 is CASSQGRDRGHEQYF. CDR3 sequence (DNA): TGCGCCAGCAGCCAAGGAAGGGACAGGGGCCACGAGCAGTACTTC.

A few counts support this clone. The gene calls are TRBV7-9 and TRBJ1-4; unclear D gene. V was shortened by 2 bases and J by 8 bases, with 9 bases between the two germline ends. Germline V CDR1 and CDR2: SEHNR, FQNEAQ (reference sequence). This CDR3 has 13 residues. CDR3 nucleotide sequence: TGTGCCAGCAGCTTACCCGATCGGGAAAAACTGTTTTTT. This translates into CASSLPDREKLFF.

This CDR3 reads CAISESQGGNNEQFF. The CDR3 region has the DNA TGTGCCATCAGTGAGAGTCAGGGGGGGAACAATGAGCAGTTCTTC. V is TRBV10-3 and J is TRBJ2-1; the D gene could be TRBD1 or TRBD2 (7 bases each). Germline CDR1 and CDR2: ENHRY and SYGVKD. The CDR3 length is 15 residues. The V gene lost 2 bases and the J gene lost 5 bases, with 13 bases spanning the gap.

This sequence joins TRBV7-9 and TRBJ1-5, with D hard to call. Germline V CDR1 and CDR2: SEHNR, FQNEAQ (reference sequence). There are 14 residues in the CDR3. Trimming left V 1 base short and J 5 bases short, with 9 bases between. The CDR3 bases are TGTGCCAGCAGCTTAGGAACGGGAGATCAGCCCCAGCATTTT. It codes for CASSLGTGDQPQHF.

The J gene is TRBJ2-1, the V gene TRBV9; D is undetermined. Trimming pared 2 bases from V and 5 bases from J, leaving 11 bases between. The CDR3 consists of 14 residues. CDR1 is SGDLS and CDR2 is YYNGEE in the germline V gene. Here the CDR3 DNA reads TGTGCCAGCAGCGTGGGTACAGCCCACAATGAGCAGTTCTTC. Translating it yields CASSVGTAHNEQFF.

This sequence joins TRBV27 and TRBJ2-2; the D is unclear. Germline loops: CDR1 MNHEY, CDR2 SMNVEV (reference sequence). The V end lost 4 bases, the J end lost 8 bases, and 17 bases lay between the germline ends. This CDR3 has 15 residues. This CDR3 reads CASSSPWPGRGELFF. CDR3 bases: TGTGCCAGCAGTTCCCCCTGGCCCGGCCGGGGGGAGCTGTTTTTT.

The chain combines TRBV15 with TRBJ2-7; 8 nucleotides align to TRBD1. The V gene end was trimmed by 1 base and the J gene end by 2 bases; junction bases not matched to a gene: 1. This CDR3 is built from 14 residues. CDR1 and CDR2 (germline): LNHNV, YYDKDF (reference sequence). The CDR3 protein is CATSRADRAYEQYF. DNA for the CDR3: TGTGCCACCAGCAGAGCGGACAGGGCCTACGAGCAGTACTTC.

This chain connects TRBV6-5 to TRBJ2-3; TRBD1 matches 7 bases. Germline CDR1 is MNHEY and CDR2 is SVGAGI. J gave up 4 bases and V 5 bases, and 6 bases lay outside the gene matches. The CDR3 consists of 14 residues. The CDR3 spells CASSIGQGADTQYF. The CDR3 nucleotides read TGTGCCAGCAGTATAGGGCAGGGGGCAGATACGCAGTATTTT.

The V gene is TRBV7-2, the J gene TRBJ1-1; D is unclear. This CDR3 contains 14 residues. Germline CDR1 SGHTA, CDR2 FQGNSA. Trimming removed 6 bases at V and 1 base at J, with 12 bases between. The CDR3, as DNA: TGTGCCAGCAGATTATGGGGAGGGAACACTGAAGCTTTCTTT. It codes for CASRLWGGNTEAFF.

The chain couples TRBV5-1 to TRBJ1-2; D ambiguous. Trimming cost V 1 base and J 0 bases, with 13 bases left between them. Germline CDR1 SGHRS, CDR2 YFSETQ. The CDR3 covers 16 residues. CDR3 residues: CASSLTSVIPNYGYTF. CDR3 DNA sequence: TGCGCCAGCAGCTTGACATCAGTAATACCTAACTATGGCTACACCTTC.

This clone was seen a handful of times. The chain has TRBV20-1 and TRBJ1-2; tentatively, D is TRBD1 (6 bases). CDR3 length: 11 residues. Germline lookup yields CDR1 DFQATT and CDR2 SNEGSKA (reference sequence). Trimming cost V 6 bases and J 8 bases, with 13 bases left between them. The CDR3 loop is CSAGPQGGYTF. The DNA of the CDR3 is TGCAGTGCCGGCCCCCAGGGGGGCTACACCTTC.

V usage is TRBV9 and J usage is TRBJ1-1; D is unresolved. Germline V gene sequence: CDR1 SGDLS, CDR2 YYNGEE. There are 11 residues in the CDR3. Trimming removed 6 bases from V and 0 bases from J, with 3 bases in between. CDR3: CASTLNTEAFF. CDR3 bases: TGTGCCAGCACCCTGAACACTGAAGCTTTCTTT. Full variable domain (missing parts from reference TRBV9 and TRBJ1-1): DSGVTQTPKHLITATGQRVTLRCSPRSGDLSVYWYQQSLDQGLQFLIQYYNGEERAKGNILERFSAQQFPDLHSELNLSSLELGDSALYFCASTLNTEAFFGQGTRLTVV.

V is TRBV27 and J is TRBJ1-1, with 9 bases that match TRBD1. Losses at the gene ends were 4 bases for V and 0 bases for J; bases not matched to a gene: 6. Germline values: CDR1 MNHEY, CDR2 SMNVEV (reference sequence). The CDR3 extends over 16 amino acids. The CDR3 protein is CASSSHGTGLNTEAFF. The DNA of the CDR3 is TGTGCCAGCAGTTCTCACGGGACAGGGTTGAACACTGAAGCTTTCTTT.

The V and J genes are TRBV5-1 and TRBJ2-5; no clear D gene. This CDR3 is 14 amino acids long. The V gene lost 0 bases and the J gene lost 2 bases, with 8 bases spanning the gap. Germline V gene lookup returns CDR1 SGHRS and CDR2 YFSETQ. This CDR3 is CASSLAARQETQYF. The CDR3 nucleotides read TGCGCCAGCAGCTTGGCCGCCCGTCAAGAGACCCAGTACTTC. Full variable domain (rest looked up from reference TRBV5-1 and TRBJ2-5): KAGVTQTPRYLIKTRGQQVTLSCSPISGHRSVSWYQQTPGQGLQFLFEYFSETQRNKGNFPGRFSGRQFSNSRSEMNVSTLELGDSALYLCASSLAARQETQYFGPGTRLLVL.

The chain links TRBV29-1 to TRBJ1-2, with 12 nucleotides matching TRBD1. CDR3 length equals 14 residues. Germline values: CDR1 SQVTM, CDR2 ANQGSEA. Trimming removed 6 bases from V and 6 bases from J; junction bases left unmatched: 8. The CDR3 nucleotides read TGCAGCGTCAAACGGGGACAGGGGGCGGATGGCTACACCTTC. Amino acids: CSVKRGQGADGYTF. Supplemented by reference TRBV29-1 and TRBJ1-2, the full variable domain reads SAVISQKPSRDICQRGTSLTIQCQVDSQVTMMFWYRQQPGQSLTLIATANQGSEATYESGFVIDKFPISRPNLTFSTLTVSNMSPEDSSIYLCSVKRGQGADGYTFGSGTRLTVV.

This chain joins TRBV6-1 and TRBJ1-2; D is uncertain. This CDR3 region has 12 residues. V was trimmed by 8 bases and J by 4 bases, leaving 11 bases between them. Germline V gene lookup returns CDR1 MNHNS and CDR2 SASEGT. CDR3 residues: CASRRGPYGYTF. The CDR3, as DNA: TGTGCCAGCCGGCGGGGTCCCTATGGCTACACCTTC.

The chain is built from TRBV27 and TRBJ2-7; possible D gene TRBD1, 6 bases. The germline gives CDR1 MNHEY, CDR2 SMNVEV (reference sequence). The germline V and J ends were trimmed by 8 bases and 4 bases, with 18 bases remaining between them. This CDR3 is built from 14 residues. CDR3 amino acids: CASGSPAGAYEQYF. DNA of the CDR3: TGTGCCAGCGGATCCCCAGCAGGGGCTTACGAGCAGTACTTC.

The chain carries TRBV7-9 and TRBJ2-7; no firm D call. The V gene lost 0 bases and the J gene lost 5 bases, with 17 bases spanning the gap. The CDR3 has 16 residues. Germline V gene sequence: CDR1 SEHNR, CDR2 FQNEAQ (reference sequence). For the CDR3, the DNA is TGTGCCAGCAGCTTAGCGATCGTCAACTTGCGTGACGAGCAGTACTTC. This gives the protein CASSLAIVNLRDEQYF.

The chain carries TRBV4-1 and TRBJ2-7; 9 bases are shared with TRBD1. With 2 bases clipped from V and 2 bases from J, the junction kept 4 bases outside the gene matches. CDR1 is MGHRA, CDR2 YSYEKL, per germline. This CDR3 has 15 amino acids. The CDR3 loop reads CASSQRQGDTYEQYF. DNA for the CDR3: TGCGCCAGCAGCCAAAGACAGGGGGACACCTACGAGCAGTACTTC.

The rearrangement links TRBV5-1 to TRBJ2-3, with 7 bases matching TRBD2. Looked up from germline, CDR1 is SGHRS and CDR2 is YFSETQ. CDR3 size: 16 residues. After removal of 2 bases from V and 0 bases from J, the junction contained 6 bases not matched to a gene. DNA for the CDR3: TGCGCCAGCAGCTTCCCGGGGGGAACTAGCACAGATACGCAGTATTTT. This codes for CASSFPGGTSTDTQYF.

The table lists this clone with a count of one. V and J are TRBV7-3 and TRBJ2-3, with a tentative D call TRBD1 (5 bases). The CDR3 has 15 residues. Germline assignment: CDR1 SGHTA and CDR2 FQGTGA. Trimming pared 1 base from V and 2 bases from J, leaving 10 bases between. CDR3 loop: CASSLRQGTTDTQYF. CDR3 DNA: TGTGCCAGCAGCTTAAGGCAGGGTACCACAGATACGCAGTATTTT.

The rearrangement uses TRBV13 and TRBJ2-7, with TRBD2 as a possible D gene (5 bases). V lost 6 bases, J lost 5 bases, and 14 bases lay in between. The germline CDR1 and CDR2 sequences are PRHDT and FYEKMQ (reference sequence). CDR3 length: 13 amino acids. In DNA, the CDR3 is TGTGCCAGCAGTCAAGCCCCGGGGAACGAGCAGTACTTC. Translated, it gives CASSQAPGNEQYF.

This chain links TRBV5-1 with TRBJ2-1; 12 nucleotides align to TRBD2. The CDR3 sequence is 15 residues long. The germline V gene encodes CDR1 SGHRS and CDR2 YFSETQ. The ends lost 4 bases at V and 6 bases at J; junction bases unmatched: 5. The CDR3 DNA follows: TGCGCCAGCAGCCCTGGACTAGCGGGGCTCAATGAGCAGTTCTTC. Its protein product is CASSPGLAGLNEQFF.

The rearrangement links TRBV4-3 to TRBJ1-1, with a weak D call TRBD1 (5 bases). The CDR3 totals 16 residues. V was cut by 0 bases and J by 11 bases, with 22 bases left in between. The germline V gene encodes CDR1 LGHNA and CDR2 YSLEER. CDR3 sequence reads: CASSQEWGWFGVAAFF. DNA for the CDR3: TGCGCCAGCAGCCAAGAGTGGGGGTGGTTCGGGGTTGCGGCTTTCTTT.

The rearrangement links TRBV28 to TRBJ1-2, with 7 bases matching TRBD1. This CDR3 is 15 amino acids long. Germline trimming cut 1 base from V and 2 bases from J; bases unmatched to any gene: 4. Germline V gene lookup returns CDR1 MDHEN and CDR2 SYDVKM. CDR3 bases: TGTGCCAGCAGTTTATCGACAGGGTGGAACTATGGCTACACCTTC. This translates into CASSLSTGWNYGYTF.